This TCR beta chain came from a study of blood T cell repertoires in COVID-19. About the study: Collection of acute and convalescent COVID-19 samples took place in the United States, Italy and Spain. Sample material is recorded as cDNA or gDNA derived from T cells, B-cell-depleted T cells, or PBMCs.

In terms of age and location, participants ranged from about 18 to 100 years and lived in approximately 26 US areas. Under the authors' procedure: Amplification from reference gene primers served as the basis for estimated nucleated cell counts. Using immunoSEQ multiplex PCR, the repertoire was profiled, and TCRdb retains in-frame clones only, with some absent. D and trimming were read from the DNA, whereas the V and J calls and clone size are those reported in that table. Of approximately 240,000 clones listed, 90% to 95% were seen once; the top ten hold 1.9%. CDR1 is KGHSH, CDR2 LQKENI, per germline. The CDR3 covers 17 residues. V lost 4 bases and J lost 1, with 16 bases in between.

The J gene is TRBJ2-2, the V gene TRBV18; D is perhaps TRBD1 (6 bases). Specimen: PBMCs or T cells enriched from blood (not recorded which). This TCR came from a woman younger than 30 who had recovered from COVID-19. This CDR3 is CASSLTLGGRNTGELFF. For the CDR3, the DNA is TGTGCCAGCTCACTTACCCTAGGGGGTCGGAACACCGGGGAGCTGTTTTTT.